The clone carrying this TCR beta chain was seen once. Its target is unknown. Template switching introduced a universal primer site, and the cDNA bore unique molecular identifiers. Using its own MiXCR run on the 5' RACE reads, TCRdb lists one record per CDR3 protein. The data contain 350,000 to 600,000 distinct CDR3 sequences, 14% of them seen just once; the ten biggest clones take up about 0.53%. The CDR3 covers 16 residues. The V segment lost 5 bases and the J segment 3 bases; nucleotides outside the gene matches: 7. CDR1 and CDR2 (germline): MDHEN, SYDVKM. This record belongs to a study of identical twins. Findings and caveats of the study: Models underestimated TCR alpha sharing (out-of-frame) in monozygotic twins. Abundant beta clonotypes from cord blood bore fewer insertions; memory repertoires lacked this pattern.

These same data were also listed under a study on yellow fever vaccine responses in identical twins.

The chain joins TRBV28 to TRBJ2-1; 10 nucleotides line up with TRBD1. Sequenced material: CD4+ T cells sorted from blood. This TCR came from a woman aged 18-35 years in good health. The CDR3 sequence: CASSGQGVGGYNEQFF. CDR3 sequence (DNA): TGTGCCAGCAGTGGACAGGGGGTGGGTGGCTACAATGAGCAGTTCTTC.